This TCR beta chain originates from a study of T cell responses to AZD1222 COVID-19 vaccine. From germline, CDR1 is PRHDT and CDR2 FYEKMQ (reference sequence). The ends were cut back, 2 bases at V and 11 bases at J, with 15 bases in the middle. The CDR3 contains 13 residues. Produced via immunoSEQ multiplex PCR; TCRdb's table is partial and in-frame only. The table shows approximately 150,000 clones, with 90% to 95% occurring only once. The genes are TRBV13 and TRBJ1-1; a possible D gene is TRBD1 (5 bases). This sequence was found in an adult in good health. The material was peripheral blood, obtained on day 0 of MenACWY control vaccination. The CDR3 region is CASSLQGVGTAFF. CDR3 nucleotides: TGTGCCAGCAGCTTACAAGGGGTGGGGACGGCTTTCTTT.